This T cell receptor (beta chain) emerged from a study of cytomegalovirus exposure and HLA in healthy donors. Study-wide background: Roughly 85 million unique TCRs from HLA-typed donors were held in an early release of data.

The V end lost 1 base, the J end lost 4 bases, and 11 bases lay between the germline ends. Germline V lookup: CDR1 SEHNR, CDR2 FQNEAQ (reference sequence). CDR3 length: 15 residues. Notes on the study in general: HLA restriction was apparent for most CMV-associated TCR beta chains in a later analysis.

As regards this clone: Its specificity is not known.

PCR employed 60 Vbeta and 13 Jbeta primers. Assay: immunoSEQ multiplex PCR; the TCRdb copy retains only in-frame clones and omits some. The table lists 90,000 to 110,000 clones, approximately 80% of them singletons. The V and J genes are TRBV7-9 and TRBJ1-5, with D possibly TRBD1 on 5 matching bases. Material for sequencing was PBMCs. The origin of this receptor is a woman in her twenties or thirties in good health and CMV-seronegative. CDR3 in amino acids: CASSLGPGWNQPQHF. The DNA of the CDR3 is TGTGCCAGCAGCTTAGGCCCAGGGTGGAATCAGCCCCAGCATTTT.